This is a list of T cell receptor beta chains from one sample in a study of human T cells and chemical hapten exposure. TCRdb processed the RACE reads anew with MiXCR; each CDR3 protein has one entry. The table records 52,000 or so distinct CDR3 sequences, more than 8% of them present only once. The specimen was whole blood, collected in connection with sensitization to the hapten diphenylcyclopropenone (DPC). The receptors derive from a man aged 35-49 years with alopecia areata. Some clones in this sample may be carry-over from other donors' samples. The CDR3 runs from the conserved cysteine through the conserved F or W. D genes are given only for firm matches. Where a row states a size, it is once, few, many or the class of an expanded clone; other rows omit it.

clone_size	v_call	j_call	d_call	cdr3_nt	cdr3_aa
NA	TRBV6-1	TRBJ2-2	NA	TGTGCCAGCAGTGCGGGAATCACCGGGGAGCTGTTTTTT	CASSAGITGELFF
few	TRBV7-2	TRBJ2-4	NA	TGTGCCAGCAGCTTAGCGATAGTTGAGGACATTCAGTACTTC	CASSLAIVEDIQYF
NA	TRBV20-1	TRBJ1-4	NA	TGCAGTGCTCTGGAGACAACTAATGAAAAACTGTTTTTT	CSALETTNEKLFF
NA	TRBV19	TRBJ2-7	TRBD2	TGTGCCAGTAGTTTAGCGGGAACCTACGAGCAGTACTTC	CASSLAGTYEQYF
many	TRBV7-2	TRBJ1-1	NA	TGTGCCAGCAGCTTAGTTGGGGTCGGCAGGGTAAACACTGAAGCTTTCTTT	CASSLVGVGRVNTEAFF
many	TRBV7-2	TRBJ2-1	TRBD2	TGTGCCAGCAGCCCGGGACTAGCGGGAATCAATGAGCAGTTCTTC	CASSPGLAGINEQFF
few	TRBV20-1	TRBJ2-4	TRBD2	TGCAGTGCTTCTCTGCGCGGGAGATCCAAAAACATTCAGTACTTC	CSASLRGRSKNIQYF
many	TRBV5-6	TRBJ1-1	NA	TGTGCCAGCAGCTTGGAGTCTGGGCCTCTCAGAGCTTTCTTT	CASSLESGPLRAFF
NA	TRBV2	TRBJ1-1	TRBD1	TGTGCCAGCAAGAGACAGGGAGTGAACACTGAAGCTTTCTTT	CASKRQGVNTEAFF
NA	TRBV24-1	TRBJ2-1	NA	TGTGCCACCAGTGACCCCGGACAGACCCAGGTACATGAGCAGTTCTTC	CATSDPGQTQVHEQFF
NA	TRBV27	TRBJ2-1	NA	TGTGCCAGCAGTGCCTCCTACAATGAGCAGTTCTTC	CASSASYNEQFF
once	TRBV9	TRBJ2-1	NA	TGTGCCAGCAGCGTAGATATTGGCGGGATTAAGCGGAATGAGCAGTTCTTC	CASSVDIGGIKRNEQFF
few	TRBV29-1	TRBJ1-4	TRBD1	TGCAGCGCTGGACAGGGAAGGGAAAAACTGTTTTTT	CSAGQGREKLFF
many	TRBV14	TRBJ2-5	NA	TGTGCCAGCAGCCAAGATCGGAAGACCCAGTACTTC	CASSQDRKTQYF
few	TRBV5-8	TRBJ2-5	TRBD1	TGTGCCAGCAGCTTAGGACAGGGGGCGCAGGAGACCCAGTACTTC	CASSLGQGAQETQYF
few	TRBV6-6	TRBJ1-5	NA	TGTGCCAGCAGCCCCGACAGCCAGTCACCCCAGCATTTT	CASSPDSQSPQHF
many	TRBV6-5	TRBJ2-2	NA	TGTGCCAGCAGTTCAACAAACACCGGGGAGCTGTTTTTT	CASSSTNTGELFF
NA	TRBV19	TRBJ2-3	TRBD1	TGTGCCAGTAGTCCCGGGGACAGGATCACAGATACGCAGTATTTT	CASSPGDRITDTQYF
NA	TRBV11-2	TRBJ2-3	NA	TGTGCCAGCAGCCCCTCCTCAACAGATACGCAGTATTTT	CASSPSSTDTQYF
few	TRBV9	TRBJ2-7	TRBD2	TGTGCCAGCAGCGCCGGGCCTGGACTAGCGGGTGACTACGAGCAGTACTTC	CASSAGPGLAGDYEQYF
once	TRBV9	TRBJ1-4	NA	TGTGCCAGCAATGCAGGCCCTAATGAAAAACTGTTTTTT	CASNAGPNEKLFF
few	TRBV20-1	TRBJ2-7	NA	TGCAGTGCTTTTCCGGGACGGGGATTTGGGGAGCAGTACTTC	CSAFPGRGFGEQYF
NA	TRBV2	TRBJ2-1	NA	TGTGCCAGCAGGTGGGGGCTAGAGTTAAGTGAAAGCTCCTACAATGAGCAGTTCTTC	CASRWGLELSESSYNEQFF
few	TRBV9	TRBJ2-7	TRBD1	TGTGCCAGCAGCGTATCGACAGGGGGTAACTACGAGCAGTACTTC	CASSVSTGGNYEQYF
NA	TRBV20-1	TRBJ2-1	TRBD2	TGCAGTGCTAGACGGGCGGGAGGCTTCCGGGGCTACAATGAGCAGTTCTTC	CSARRAGGFRGYNEQFF
NA	TRBV2	TRBJ2-2	NA	TGTGCCAGCAGTGGGATGAGCACCGGGGAGCTGTTTTTT	CASSGMSTGELFF
NA	TRBV6-6	TRBJ2-1	TRBD1	TGTGCCAGCAGTTACCCGACGGACAGGAGGGAGCAGTTCTTC	CASSYPTDRREQFF
few	TRBV5-1	TRBJ2-2	NA	TGCGCCAGCAGCGAACTACCCGGAGGGCTAAACACCGGGGAGCTGTTTTTT	CASSELPGGLNTGELFF
many	TRBV20-1	TRBJ2-1	NA	TGCAGTGCTAGAGATTGGAGGAAGGTCTCCTCCTACAATGAGCAGTTCTTC	CSARDWRKVSSYNEQFF
many	TRBV9	TRBJ2-4	NA	TGTGCCAGCAGCGTAGACCCTCTTGCCAAAAACATTCAGTACTTC	CASSVDPLAKNIQYF
NA	TRBV28	TRBJ2-7	NA	TGTGCCAGCATTGACGGGGTTGCCTACGAGCAGTACTTC	CASIDGVAYEQYF
few	TRBV18	TRBJ2-1	TRBD2	TGTGCCAGCTCACGGACTAGCGGGCTTCGGACACAGGAGCAGTTCTTC	CASSRTSGLRTQEQFF
few	TRBV3-1	TRBJ1-5	NA	TGTGCCAGCAGCCCAAAACAGGGCCCCCAGCATTTT	CASSPKQGPQHF
many	TRBV12-3/TRBV12-4	TRBJ2-1	NA	TGTGCCAGCAGGACGTACGGGGACCGATGGTTCTTC	CASRTYGDRWFF
few	TRBV5-4	TRBJ1-1	TRBD1	TGTGCCAGCAGCCCTCGAGGGGGCGGGGGTGAAGCTTTCTTT	CASSPRGGGGEAFF
NA	TRBV9	TRBJ2-7	TRBD2	TGTGCCAGCGCCGGGGGTAGCGGGAGCGCGGGGTCCTACGAGCAGTACTTC	CASAGGSGSAGSYEQYF
many	TRBV7-2	TRBJ2-7	TRBD1	TGTGCCAGCAGCGCCGGACAGGACTCCTACGAGCAGTACTTC	CASSAGQDSYEQYF
few	TRBV20-1	TRBJ2-7	NA	TGCAGTGCCCCTTCGGGGTGGGAGGAGGACGAGCAGTACTTC	CSAPSGWEEDEQYF
few	TRBV11-2	TRBJ2-7	TRBD1	TGTGCCAGCAGCTGGGACAGGGGTAACTACGAGCAGTACTTC	CASSWDRGNYEQYF
few	TRBV7-3	TRBJ2-7	TRBD2	TGTGCCAGCAGCTTAACCGGGGCTAGCGGACCCTCCTACGAGCAGTACTTC	CASSLTGASGPSYEQYF
many	TRBV6-4	TRBJ2-1	TRBD1	TGTGCCAGCAGTGACGGGACAGGGGGCAATGAGCAGTTCTTC	CASSDGTGGNEQFF
NA	TRBV30	TRBJ2-1	NA	TGTGCCTTCGGAAGGGCCGTACGAGAATACAATGAGCAGTTCTTC	CAFGRAVREYNEQFF
few	TRBV29-1	TRBJ2-2	TRBD1	TGCAGCGTGCCCGGGACAGCGAACACCGGGGAGCTGTTTTTT	CSVPGTANTGELFF
many	TRBV6-2/TRBV6-3	TRBJ1-2	NA	TGTGCCAGCAGTTACCTGACAACTAACTATGGCTACACCTTC	CASSYLTTNYGYTF
NA	TRBV4-2	TRBJ2-3	TRBD2	TGTGCCAGCAGCCAAATGGGACTAGCGGGAGGATACACAGATACGCAGTATTTT	CASSQMGLAGGYTDTQYF
many	TRBV6-2/TRBV6-3	TRBJ2-5	NA	TGTGCCAGCAGACCGGGCCCCCGGGGGACCCAGTACTTC	CASRPGPRGTQYF
few	TRBV11-2	TRBJ2-7	NA	TGTGCCAGCAGCTTAGTGGACAAATCCTACGAGCAGTACTTC	CASSLVDKSYEQYF
few	TRBV7-9	TRBJ2-2	NA	TGTGCCAGCAGCTTAGCCTCCAGAGGCACCGGGGAGCTGTTTTTT	CASSLASRGTGELFF
NA	TRBV18	TRBJ2-3	NA	TGTGTCAGCTCACCGAATGCCCACACAGATACGCAGTATTTT	CVSSPNAHTDTQYF
many	TRBV4-2	TRBJ2-1	TRBD2	TGTGCCAGCAGCCAGGAGACTAGCGGGGGGTACAATGAGCAGTTCTTC	CASSQETSGGYNEQFF
few	TRBV4-2	TRBJ2-1	TRBD2	TGTGCCAGCAGCCAAGCCGAAGAGCGGGAGGGTCCTAGGTTCTTC	CASSQAEEREGPRFF
many	TRBV28	TRBJ2-5	NA	TGTGCCAGCAGTTTACTGGAGACCCAGTACTTC	CASSLLETQYF
few	TRBV7-6	TRBJ1-6	NA	TGTGCCAGCAGCCTGGGGGGGTCCTATAATTCACCCCTCCACTTT	CASSLGGSYNSPLHF
NA	TRBV19	TRBJ1-5	NA	TGTGCCAGTAGTGGGGGACCGGCTAGCAATCAGCCCCAGCATTTT	CASSGGPASNQPQHF
NA	TRBV7-9	TRBJ2-2	NA	TGTGCCAGCTTAGGACAGTGGGCAAACACCGGGGAGCTGTTTTTT	CASLGQWANTGELFF